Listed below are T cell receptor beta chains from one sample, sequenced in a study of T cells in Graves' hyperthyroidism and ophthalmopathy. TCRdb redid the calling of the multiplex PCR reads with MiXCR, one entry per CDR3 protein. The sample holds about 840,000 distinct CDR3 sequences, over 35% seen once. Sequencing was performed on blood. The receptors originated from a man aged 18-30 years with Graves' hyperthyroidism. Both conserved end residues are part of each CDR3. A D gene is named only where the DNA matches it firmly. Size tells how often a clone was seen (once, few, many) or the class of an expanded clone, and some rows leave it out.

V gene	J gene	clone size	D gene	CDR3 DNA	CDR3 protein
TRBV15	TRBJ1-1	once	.	TGTGCCGCCGGCACCTTGAACACTGAAGCTTTCTTT	CAAGTLNTEAFF
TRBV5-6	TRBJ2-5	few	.	TGTGCCAGCAGCTTTGGCGGGACAGAAGAGACCCAGTACTTC	CASSFGGTEETQYF
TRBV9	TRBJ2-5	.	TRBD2	TGTGCCAGCAGCCGGACTAGTATAAGGGAGACCCAGTACTTC	CASSRTSIRETQYF
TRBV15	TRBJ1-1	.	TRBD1	TGTGCCACCAGCAAAGGACAGGGTAATCTGGCTTTCTTT	CATSKGQGNLAFF
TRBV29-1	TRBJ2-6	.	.	TGCAGCGTCACTAGCAGTAATTCCGGGGCCAACGTCCTGACTTTC	CSVTSSNSGANVLTF
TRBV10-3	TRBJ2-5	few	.	TGTGCCAGCAGTGAGGTCCATACCCAGGAGACCCAGTACTTC	CASSEVHTQETQYF
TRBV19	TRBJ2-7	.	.	TGTGCCAGTGTCGCGGGTGGCCCCTCCTACGAGCAGTACTTC	CASVAGGPSYEQYF
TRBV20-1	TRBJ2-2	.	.	TGCAGTGCTACCCCAGAGGAAGGGGTAGGGACCGGGGAGCTGTTTTTT	CSATPEEGVGTGELFF
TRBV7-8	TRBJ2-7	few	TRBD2	TGCGCCAGCAGCCAAGGACTAGCGGGAGAATCCGAGCAGTACTTC	CASSQGLAGESEQYF
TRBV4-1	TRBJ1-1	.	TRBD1	TGCGCCAGCAGCCAACCGGGAGGGGGCCCTGAAGCTTTCTTT	CASSQPGGGPEAFF
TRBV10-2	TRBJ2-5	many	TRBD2	TGCGCCAGCAGTAAGCGGGGGGGCCTAGAGACCCAGTACTTC	CASSKRGGLETQYF
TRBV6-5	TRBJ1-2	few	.	TGTGCCAGCAGTTCCCCCCCCCCAGGGGACTATGGCTACACCTTC	CASSSPPPGDYGYTF
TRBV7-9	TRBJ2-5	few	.	TGTGCCAGCAGCCTGGGGACAAATCAAGAGACCCAGTACTTC	CASSLGTNQETQYF
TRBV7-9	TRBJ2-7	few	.	TGTGCCAGCAGCTTAGGCCCCACCGGGACCTCCCGTGGGGGGCAGTACTTC	CASSLGPTGTSRGGQYF
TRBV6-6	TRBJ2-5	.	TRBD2	TGTGCCAGCAGTTTTGAGACTAGCGAAGAGACCCAGTACTTC	CASSFETSEETQYF
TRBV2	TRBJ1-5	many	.	TGTGCCAGCGGACCGGTGGGCAGGGGTGATCAGCCCCAGCATTTT	CASGPVGRGDQPQHF
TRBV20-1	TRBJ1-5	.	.	TGCAGTGCGCCGGACTCGGGAGGTGTCAGCCAGCCCCAGCATTTT	CSAPDSGGVSQPQHF
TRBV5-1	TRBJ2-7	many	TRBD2	TGCGCCAGCAGCTTCACAGCGGGAGGTTCCTACGAGCAGTACTTC	CASSFTAGGSYEQYF
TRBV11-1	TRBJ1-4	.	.	TGTGCCAGCAGCGTTGAGGACAAAACTAATGAAAAACTGTTTTTT	CASSVEDKTNEKLFF
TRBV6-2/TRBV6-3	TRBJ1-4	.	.	TGTGTCAGCAGCAGCCTGAACGGGAATGAAAAACTGTTTTTT	CVSSSLNGNEKLFF
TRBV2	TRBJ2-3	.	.	TGTGCCACTCAAGACGCGCACCACACAGATACGCAGTATTTT	CATQDAHHTDTQYF
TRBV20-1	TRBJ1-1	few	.	TGCAGTGCATCCGCGGTGGGGAACACTGAAGCTTTCTTT	CSASAVGNTEAFF
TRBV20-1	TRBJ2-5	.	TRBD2	TGCAGTGCTAGAAACCCCATGGCCCTAGCGGGAGGGGAAGAGACCCAGTACTTC	CSARNPMALAGGEETQYF
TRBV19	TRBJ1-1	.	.	TGTGCCAGTAGGGCCTTGGGGCAGGAAGCTTTCTTT	CASRALGQEAFF
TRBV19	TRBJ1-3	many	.	TGTGCCAGTAGTGCCGTACAGGGAAACACCATATATTTT	CASSAVQGNTIYF
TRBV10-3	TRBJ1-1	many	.	TGTGCCGCTGAGGCGGGTTCGGGGGATACTGAAGCTTTCTTT	CAAEAGSGDTEAFF
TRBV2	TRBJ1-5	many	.	TGTGCCAGCAGGGAAGACCCTTTCAATCAGCCCCAGCATTTT	CASREDPFNQPQHF
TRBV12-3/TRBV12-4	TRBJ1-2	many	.	TGTGCCAGCAGCAACCAACAGAGACGCTACACCTTC	CASSNQQRRYTF
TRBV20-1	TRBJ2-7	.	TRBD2	TGCAGTGCTAGAGGGGGGACTAGCGGAACCCACGAGCAGTACTTC	CSARGGTSGTHEQYF
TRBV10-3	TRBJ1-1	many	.	TGTGCCATCAGTGAGGAGGCGGCAGGGAATGAAGCTTTCTTT	CAISEEAAGNEAFF
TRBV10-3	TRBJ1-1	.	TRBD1	TGTGCCAGCACCCAGGGGGGGATGAACACTGAAGCTTTCTTT	CASTQGGMNTEAFF
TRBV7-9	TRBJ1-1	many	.	TGTGCCAGCGTGTCGAGGGCCGGTGAAGCTTTCTTT	CASVSRAGEAFF
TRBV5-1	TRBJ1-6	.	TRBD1	TGCGCCAGTATGCCTGACAGGGCGAAGGATTCACCCCTCCACTTT	CASMPDRAKDSPLHF
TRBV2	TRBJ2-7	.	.	TGTGCCAGCAGTGAGCTAGCCCGATACGAGCAGTACTTC	CASSELARYEQYF
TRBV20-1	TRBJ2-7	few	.	TGCAGTGCCCTCCCCGGGACACGCTCCTACGAGCAGTACTTC	CSALPGTRSYEQYF